Listed here are 20 T cell receptor beta chains from one sample, sequenced in a study of blood T cell repertoires in COVID-19 (dated by TCRdb to about 2020). The receptor library was made with the immunoSEQ multiplex PCR assay. In its TCRdb copy, this immuneACCESS table keeps in-frame sequences only and misses some clones. Where compared with another copy, unresolved V genes explain less than half of these, and the others have no known cause. The sample yields hundreds of thousands of clones; roughly 89% were counted once. The biggest ten clones account for approximately 5.2% of the sample. The source material was PBMCs or T cells enriched from blood (not recorded which). These receptors all stem from a man aged 55-75 years who had recovered from COVID-19.

This rearrangement joins TRBV5-1 to TRBJ2-7; TRBD1 matches 8 bases. Germline CDR1 is SGHRS and CDR2 is YFSETQ. This CDR3 region has 16 residues. The junction had 5 bases not matched to a gene; V was cut back by 0 bases and J by 0 bases. The CDR3 nucleotides are TGCGCCAGCAGCTTGGAGGGGGACAGGAGCTCCTACGAGCAGTACTTC. Amino acid sequence: CASSLEGDRSSYEQYF.

This rearrangement joins TRBV28 to TRBJ2-7, with TRBD2 identical over 7 bases. The CDR3 consists of 14 residues. Germline V CDR1 and CDR2: MDHEN, SYDVKM. The V and J ends lost 7 bases and 3 bases, in that order; junction bases with no gene match: 9. The CDR3 region is CASTLGGSGYEQYF. CDR3 in DNA: TGTGCCAGCACCCTGGGGGGGAGCGGCTACGAGCAGTACTTC.

V usage is TRBV6-4 and J usage is TRBJ1-1; 7 bases line up with TRBD1. Germline V lookup: CDR1 MRHNA, CDR2 SNTAGT. V dropped 6 bases and J dropped 1; count of bases not matched to a gene: 5. This CDR3 spans 14 amino acids. The CDR3 bases are TGTGCCAGCAGCCCACAGGGGCAGAACACTGAAGCTTTCTTT. It is translated as CASSPQGQNTEAFF.

The chain couples TRBV6-1 to TRBJ2-2; 7 bases fit TRBD2. V dropped 3 bases and J dropped 6; count of bases not matched to a gene: 13. Germline-derived CDR1 and CDR2 are MNHNS and SASEGT. The CDR3 loop spans 17 amino acids. The CDR3 DNA sequence: TGTGCCAGCAGTGAGATATCCGGGACTATGGGCGCCGGGGAGCTGTTTTTT. This translates into CASSEISGTMGAGELFF.

The CDR3 sequence is CASTRGDGHIRGLAEDYEQYF. CDR3 in DNA: TGTGCCAGCACCCGGGGAGACGGACATATCAGAGGACTAGCGGAGGACTACGAGCAGTACTTC. The V call is TRBV3-1 (or the pseudogene TRBV3-2), the J call TRBJ2-7, with TRBD2 matching 10 bases. Germline V gives CDR1 LGHDT, CDR2 YNNKEL (reference sequence). The CDR3 runs to 21 residues. Trimming took 7 bases from V and 3 from J; bases not matched to a gene: 27.

This clone was detected once. The chain joins TRBV18 to TRBJ2-1; weak D call: TRBD1 (6 bases). Germline CDR1 and CDR2: KGHSH and LQKENI. V was clipped by 1 base and J by 2 bases, with 15 bases between them. This CDR3 is built from 17 residues. This CDR3 is CASSPLDVGGTYNEQFF. In DNA, the CDR3 is TGTGCCAGCTCACCACTGGACGTTGGGGGCACCTACAATGAGCAGTTCTTC.

This clone was seen only a few times. V is TRBV19 and J is TRBJ2-7, with 8 nucleotides matching TRBD1. This CDR3 is built from 15 residues. The J segment lost 2 bases and the V segment lost 3 bases, leaving 6 bases of the junction unmatched. Germline V gene sequence: CDR1 LNHDA, CDR2 SQIVND (reference sequence). The CDR3 bases are TGTGCCAGTAGTATGACCCCACAGGGGGCCTACGAGCAGTACTTC. Amino acids: CASSMTPQGAYEQYF.

The CDR3: CASSTDWDSYGYTF. The CDR3 DNA sequence: TGCGCCAGCAGCACCGACTGGGACAGCTATGGCTACACCTTC. The V gene is TRBV5-1, the J gene TRBJ1-2, with 7 bases that match TRBD1. The trim removed 4 bases at V and 4 bases at J, leaving 7 bases unmatched. Per the germline V gene, CDR1 is SGHRS and CDR2 is YFSETQ. The CDR3 runs to 14 residues.

The chain carries TRBV19 and TRBJ2-7; TRBD2 agrees at 10 bases. Per germline, CDR1 LNHDA and CDR2 SQIVND (reference sequence). The V segment lost 4 bases and the J segment 2 bases; nucleotides outside the gene matches: 5. This CDR3 has 15 amino acids. The CDR3 spells CASSRAGGSAYEQYF. The DNA of the CDR3 is TGTGCCAGTAGTAGAGCGGGAGGGAGTGCCTACGAGCAGTACTTC.

The rearrangement uses TRBV28 and TRBJ1-2, with D perhaps matching TRBD1 (6 bases). Trimming removed 7 bases from V and 7 bases from J, with 16 bases in between. Germline V CDR1 and CDR2: MDHEN, SYDVKM. The CDR3 spans 13 residues. The CDR3 protein is CASTPGVVGGYTF. CDR3 in DNA: TGTGCCAGCACCCCAGGGGTGGTGGGTGGCTACACCTTC.

The chain uses TRBV12-5 and TRBJ2-5, with no clear D. CDR3 size: 11 residues. Germline values: CDR1 LGHNT, CDR2 FRNRAP. V was clipped by 6 bases and J by 5 bases, with 7 bases between them. CDR3 DNA: TGTGCTAGTGGCCCACGGGAGACCCAGTACTTC. Translated: CASGPRETQYF.

The gene calls are TRBV4-3 and TRBJ1-2, with D perhaps TRBD1 (6 bases). The CDR3 is 16 amino acids. V lost 1 base to trimming and J lost 8 bases, with 20 bases between them. Germline V gene data show CDR1 as LGHNA and CDR2 as YSLEER. CDR3 DNA: TGCGCCAGCAGCCAAGCCGATACAGGGAATGCTAGGGGCTACACCTTC. The encoded protein is CASSQADTGNARGYTF.

V and J are TRBV28 and TRBJ1-2, with TRBD1 matching 10 bases. From germline, CDR1 is MDHEN and CDR2 SYDVKM. J lost 7 bases, V lost 4 bases, and 9 bases had no gene match. The CDR3 has 15 residues. The CDR3 DNA sequence: TGTGCCAGCAGTTCCACCGGGACAGGGGATACTGGCTACACCTTC. Translation gives CASSSTGTGDTGYTF.

The rearrangement joins TRBV5-1 to TRBJ1-6, with 7 bases lining up with TRBD1. In germline, CDR1 is SGHRS, CDR2 YFSETQ. CDR3 length: 19 amino acids. The trim removed 4 bases at V and 5 bases at J, leaving 18 bases unmatched. The CDR3 nucleotides are TGCGCCAGCAGCCCACAGGGGTCCGAATTTAGGGTGGATAATTCACCCCTCCACTTT. The encoded protein is CASSPQGSEFRVDNSPLHF. The full variable domain, its missing parts supplied by reference TRBV5-1 and TRBJ1-6, is KAGVTQTPRYLIKTRGQQVTLSCSPISGHRSVSWYQQTPGQGLQFLFEYFSETQRNKGNFPGRFSGRQFSNSRSEMNVSTLELGDSALYLCASSPQGSEFRVDNSPLHFGNGTRLTVT.

The chain combines TRBV18 with TRBJ2-7; D is undetermined. The germline V and J ends were trimmed by 2 bases and 0 bases, with 11 bases remaining between them. Germline CDR1 reads KGHSH; CDR2 reads LQKENI. The CDR3 length is 15 residues. CDR3 nucleotide sequence: TGTGCCAGCTCACCATACAGAGATTTCTCCTACGAGCAGTACTTC. This encodes CASSPYRDFSYEQYF.

The chain links TRBV30 to TRBJ2-3; D possibly corresponds to TRBD2 (5 bases). Germline V gene sequence: CDR1 GTSNPN, CDR2 SVGIG (reference sequence). V was trimmed by 2 bases and J by 2 bases, leaving 11 bases between them. This CDR3 region has 14 residues. The CDR3 nucleotides read TGTGCCTGGAGTAATGAGGAGGACACAGATACGCAGTATTTT. Translated: CAWSNEEDTDTQYF. Variable domain in full (rest from reference TRBV30 and TRBJ2-3): SQTIHQWPATLVQPVGSPLSLECTVEGTSNPNLYWYRQAAGRGLQLLFYSVGIGQISSEVPQNLSASRPQDRQFILSSKKLLLSDSGFYLCAWSNEEDTDTQYFGPGTRLTVL.

The chain carries TRBV7-2 and TRBJ2-5; 10 bases line up with TRBD1. V gave up 8 bases and J gave up 4 bases; unmatched junction bases: 7. The germline V gene encodes CDR1 SGHTA and CDR2 FQGNSA. CDR3 length equals 14 residues. CDR3 sequence (DNA): TGTGCCAGCGGCCCCGACAGGGGGCCAGAGACCCAGTACTTC. The encoded protein is CASGPDRGPETQYF.

The chain carries TRBV6-5 and TRBJ1-1, with 10 positions matching TRBD1. J lost 10 bases, V lost 2 bases, and 4 bases had no gene match. This CDR3 comprises 13 residues. Germline V CDR1 and CDR2: MNHEY, SVGAGI. CDR3 protein: CASSYDRGLGAFF. CDR3 nucleotide sequence: TGTGCCAGCAGTTACGACAGGGGGCTCGGAGCTTTCTTT.

This clone came up a few times. This chain connects TRBV5-1 to TRBJ2-7, with a weak D call TRBD2 (7 bases). The length of the CDR3 is 15 residues. The V and J ends lost 3 bases and 0 bases respectively, with 13 bases between them. Germline V gene sequence: CDR1 SGHRS, CDR2 YFSETQ. CDR3 residues: CASSSGGRSSYEQYF. CDR3 nucleotide sequence: TGCGCCAGCAGCTCCGGGGGGCGCAGCTCCTACGAGCAGTACTTC.

The V and J genes are TRBV4-2 and TRBJ2-1, with 12 bases aligning to TRBD2. CDR1 is LGHNA, CDR2 YNFKEQ, per germline. V dropped 4 bases and J dropped 0; count of bases not matched to a gene: 7. The CDR3 extends over 18 amino acids. CDR3 DNA sequence: TGTGCCAGCAGCCGAGTACTAGCGGGAGGCAGCTCCTACAATGAGCAGTTCTTC. Its protein product is CASSRVLAGGSSYNEQFF.